This is a list of T cell receptor beta chains from one sample in a study of blood T cell repertoires in COVID-19. Data came from immunoSEQ multiplex PCR; TCRdb stores just in-frame clones and leaves some out. The repertoire has around 100,000 clones, 90% of them found once; the top ten carry 4.5% to 5.5%. Sample: peripheral blood. The receptors were sampled from a man aged 50 to 59 with acute or convalescent COVID-19. CDR3s include the opening cysteine and the closing phenylalanine or tryptophan. The D gene is left open where the match is weak. A clone size is listed for some rows: how often the clone was seen (once, few, many), or a class if it is expanded.

D: .
V: TRBV5-1
J: TRBJ2-3
size: .
CDR3: CASSSRSPDTQYF
DNA: TGCGCCAGCAGCTCCAGATCCCCAGATACGCAGTATTTT

D: .
V: TRBV27
J: TRBJ2-2
size: .
CDR3: CASSFETRATYPGELFF
DNA: TGTGCCAGCAGTTTTGAGACTAGGGCAACGTACCCCGGGGAGCTGTTTTTT

D: TRBD1
V: TRBV7-9
J: TRBJ1-2
size: few
CDR3: CASSGQGGIYYGYTF
DNA: TGTGCCAGCAGCGGACAGGGGGGGATATACTATGGCTACACCTTC

D: .
V: TRBV2
J: TRBJ2-5
size: .
CDR3: CASSDARVVRKETQYF
DNA: TGTGCCAGCAGTGATGCGAGGGTTGTGCGAAAAGAGACCCAGTACTTC

D: TRBD2
V: TRBV3-1/TRBV3-2
J: TRBJ2-7
size: .
CDR3: CASSPGLAGVTYEQYF
DNA: TGTGCCAGCAGCCCCGGGCTAGCGGGAGTAACCTACGAGCAGTACTTC

D: TRBD1
V: TRBV10-1
J: TRBJ1-3
size: .
CDR3: CASSDQGESGNTIYF
DNA: TGCGCCAGCAGTGACCAGGGGGAATCGGGAAACACCATATATTTT

D: .
V: TRBV4-1
J: TRBJ2-1
size: .
CDR3: CASSQVRENEQFF
DNA: TGCGCCAGCAGCCAAGTCCGAGAGAATGAGCAGTTCTTC

D: TRBD1
V: TRBV5-1
J: TRBJ1-1
size: .
CDR3: CASSYGQGFVNTEAFF
DNA: TGCGCCAGCAGCTACGGACAGGGGTTCGTGAACACTGAAGCTTTCTTT

D: .
V: TRBV19
J: TRBJ1-1
size: .
CDR3: CASSLGIRGTEAFF
DNA: TGTGCCAGTAGCCTGGGCATCAGGGGCACTGAAGCTTTCTTT

D: TRBD1
V: TRBV27
J: TRBJ2-1
size: .
CDR3: CASSYTPGQSYNEQFF
DNA: TGTGCCAGCAGCTACACTCCGGGACAGTCCTACAATGAGCAGTTCTTC

D: .
V: TRBV6-5
J: TRBJ2-1
size: .
CDR3: CASSYSRSQGYNEQFF
DNA: TGTGCCAGCAGTTACTCGCGGTCACAGGGTTACAATGAGCAGTTCTTC

D: TRBD1
V: TRBV3-1/TRBV3-2
J: TRBJ1-2
size: .
CDR3: CASSQRQGGYGYTF
DNA: TGTGCCAGCAGCCAGAGACAGGGTGGTTATGGCTACACCTTC

D: .
V: TRBV5-1
J: TRBJ2-6
size: .
CDR3: CASSSRTPRSSGANVLTF
DNA: TGCGCCAGCAGCTCAAGGACACCTAGGAGCTCTGGGGCCAACGTCCTGACTTTC

D: .
V: TRBV5-6
J: TRBJ1-1
size: .
CDR3: CASSPRRRGLNTEAFF
DNA: TGTGCCAGCAGCCCTAGGCGGCGGGGTCTGAACACTGAAGCTTTCTTT

D: .
V: TRBV6-6
J: TRBJ1-4
size: .
CDR3: CASSRRAGDRKLFF
DNA: TGTGCCAGCAGTCGGAGGGCGGGGGATCGAAAACTGTTTTTT

D: TRBD2
V: TRBV29-1
J: TRBJ2-3
size: .
CDR3: CSVELAGGADTQYF
DNA: TGCAGCGTTGAATTAGCGGGGGGGGCAGATACGCAGTATTTT

D: .
V: TRBV6-8
J: TRBJ1-2
size: .
CDR3: CASPHWAGYTF
DNA: TGTGCCAGCCCCCACTGGGCTGGCTACACCTTC

D: TRBD1
V: TRBV18
J: TRBJ2-2
size: .
CDR3: CASSPRTGANTGELFF
DNA: TGTGCCAGCTCACCAAGGACAGGGGCGAACACCGGGGAGCTGTTTTTT

D: TRBD2
V: TRBV12-3/TRBV12-4
J: TRBJ2-2
size: .
CDR3: CGGSGSLTGELFF
DNA: TGTGGGGGGAGCGGGAGTTTGACCGGGGAGCTGTTTTTT

D: .
V: TRBV3-1/TRBV3-2
J: TRBJ2-7
size: few
CDR3: CASSRDWQNYEQYF
DNA: TGTGCCAGCAGCCGGGACTGGCAAAACTACGAGCAGTACTTC

D: TRBD1
V: TRBV5-6
J: TRBJ1-6
size: .
CDR3: CASSLDRGVSPLHF
DNA: TGTGCCAGCAGCTTGGACAGGGGTGTCTCACCCCTCCACTTT

D: .
V: TRBV28
J: TRBJ2-7
size: few
CDR3: CASRPPGISYEQYF
DNA: TGTGCCAGCAGACCCCCAGGGATCTCCTACGAGCAGTACTTC

D: TRBD1
V: TRBV24-1
J: TRBJ2-7
size: once
CDR3: CATSDPRTGGGRGVYEQYF
DNA: TGTGCCACCAGTGATCCTCGGACAGGGGGCGGCCGAGGGGTCTACGAGCAGTACTTC

D: .
V: TRBV28
J: TRBJ1-3
size: .
CDR3: CASSPHGGVGNTIYF
DNA: TGTGCCAGCAGTCCCCACGGGGGGGTGGGAAACACCATATATTTT

D: .
V: TRBV5-1
J: TRBJ2-5
size: .
CDR3: CASSLGSRVQETQYF
DNA: TGCGCCAGCAGCTTGGGCTCGCGGGTCCAAGAGACCCAGTACTTC

D: TRBD1
V: TRBV18
J: TRBJ2-2
size: .
CDR3: CASSRQTGGNTGELFF
DNA: TGTGCCAGCTCACGACAGACAGGGGGCAACACCGGGGAGCTGTTTTTT

D: TRBD1
V: TRBV20-1
J: TRBJ2-3
size: .
CDR3: CSATQGDTQYF
DNA: TGCAGTGCTACACAGGGGGATACGCAGTATTTT